The 14 T cell receptor beta chains listed next were all sequenced from one sample in a study of blood T cell repertoires in COVID-19. This table comes from immunoSEQ multiplex PCR, and its TCRdb copy is limited to in-frame clones, with some not included. The table includes 65,000 to 95,000 clones, around 82% detected once. Sequencing was done on a sample of peripheral blood. Source of these receptors: a man in his fifties or sixties with COVID-19, enrolled during active disease.

CDR3 loop: CASTGQLGKVGTYGYTF. The CDR3, as DNA: TGTGCCAGTACGGGACAACTCGGAAAGGTGGGGACATATGGCTACACCTTC. The chain combines TRBV19 with TRBJ1-2; D is perhaps TRBD1 (6 bases). V lost 7 bases and J lost 5, with 26 bases in between. The CDR3 covers 17 residues. Germline V gene data show CDR1 as LNHDA and CDR2 as SQIVND (reference sequence).

The V and J genes are TRBV9 and TRBJ2-2; 7 positions agree with TRBD2. CDR3 length: 15 amino acids. V shed 4 bases and J 5 bases; nucleotides not matched to a gene: 8. Looked up from germline, CDR1 is SGDLS and CDR2 is YYNGEE. This CDR3 is CASSPRLAGTGELFF. The DNA of the CDR3 is TGTGCCAGCAGCCCCCGACTAGCCGGGACCGGGGAGCTGTTTTTT.

The rearrangement uses TRBV5-1 and TRBJ1-1; 9 bases are a match to TRBD1. The ends lost 0 bases at V and 4 bases at J; junction bases unmatched: 7. The germline CDR1 and CDR2 sequences are SGHRS and YFSETQ. The CDR3 is made up of 16 amino acids. CDR3 region: CASSLGDRVGSTEAFF. The CDR3 bases are TGCGCCAGCAGCTTGGGGGACAGGGTTGGTAGCACTGAAGCTTTCTTT.

This clone has ten or more counts. The rearrangement links TRBV2 to TRBJ1-1, with unresolved D. Germline loops: CDR1 SNHLY, CDR2 FYNNEI. This CDR3 comprises 13 residues. V lost 6 bases and J 1 base, leaving 9 bases between the germline ends. The CDR3 region has the DNA TGTGCCAGCAGCTCCGACAAGAACACTGAAGCTTTCTTT. The encoded protein is CASSSDKNTEAFF.

This clone occurred once. The CDR3 does not end in the conserved phenylalanine or tryptophan, so this is likely a read error. Because the CDR3's place on the DNA is in doubt, the DNA is left out and the CDR3 is given as listed by TCRdb. The chain couples TRBV12-5 to TRBJ2-7; TRBD2, the table's D call, was not compared with the DNA. Per the germline V gene, CDR1 is LGHNT and CDR2 is FRNRAP. The CDR3 adds up to 12 amino acids, both ends counted. Here the CDR3 reads CASGPRRSGLGS.

Within the sample, this clone is large. The V gene is TRBV12-3 or TRBV12-4, the J gene TRBJ1-1; possible D gene TRBD1, 6 bases. Deletions cut 6 bases from V and 5 bases from J, with 10 bases between. The CDR3 loop spans 12 amino acids. The CDR3: CASRQGWTEAFF. DNA of the CDR3: TGTGCCAGCAGACAGGGATGGACTGAAGCTTTCTTT.

This clone showed up just a few times. This chain connects TRBV11-2 to TRBJ1-2, with TRBD1 identical over 10 bases. Unmatched junction bases numbered 7, after V lost 5 bases and J lost 4 bases. Looked up from germline, CDR1 is SGHAT and CDR2 is FQNNGV. The CDR3 consists of 15 residues. The CDR3, as DNA: TGTGCCAGCAGCAGCCGGGACAGGGGTAGCTATGGCTACACCTTC. This sequence encodes CASSSRDRGSYGYTF.

CDR3 loop: CAIQFGQGGGEQFF. CDR3 nucleotide sequence: TGTGCCATCCAGTTCGGACAGGGCGGCGGTGAGCAGTTCTTC. The chain joins TRBV10-3 to TRBJ2-1, with 8 nucleotides matching TRBD1. In germline, CDR1 is ENHRY, CDR2 SYGVKD. The CDR3 spans 14 residues. V lost 8 bases and J lost 9; bases outside the gene matches: 12.

The V call is TRBV7-9, the J call TRBJ1-4, with 7 bases matching TRBD1. The CDR3 totals 16 residues. Germline V gene lookup returns CDR1 SEHNR and CDR2 FQNEAQ (reference sequence). Unmatched junction bases numbered 8, after V lost 1 base and J lost 6 bases. The CDR3 loop is CASSLDSGGGYEKLFF. DNA of the CDR3: TGTGCCAGCAGCTTAGATAGTGGAGGGGGCTATGAAAAACTGTTTTTT.

The V and J genes are TRBV25-1 and TRBJ2-1; TRBD2 agrees at 11 bases. Germline V gives CDR1 MGHDK, CDR2 SYGVNS. Germline trimming cut 1 base from V and 1 base from J; bases unmatched to any gene: 0. This CDR3 spans 16 amino acids. CDR3 sequence (DNA): TGTGCCAGCAGTGAATTAGCGGGAGGGTCCTACAATGAGCAGTTCTTC. Protein product: CASSELAGGSYNEQFF.

The CDR3 protein is CASSESSGTGVAEQYF. In DNA, the CDR3 is TGTGCCAGCAGTGAAAGTTCCGGGACAGGGGTTGCCGAGCAGTACTTC. V is TRBV25-1 and J is TRBJ2-7; 10 nucleotides align to TRBD1. Germline CDR1 and CDR2: MGHDK and SYGVNS. The CDR3 extends over 16 amino acids. J lost 6 bases, V lost 2 bases, and 10 bases had no gene match.

This clone was picked up many times. This sequence joins TRBV2 and TRBJ1-1; 7 nucleotides line up with TRBD1. V lost 7 bases and J lost 11; bases outside the gene matches: 16. The CDR3 sequence is 14 residues long. Germline V CDR1 and CDR2: SNHLY, FYNNEI. The chain's CDR3 is CASTNRDSLLFAFF. The DNA of the CDR3 is TGTGCCAGCACCAACCGGGACAGCCTTTTGTTTGCTTTCTTT.

V is TRBV5-1 and J is TRBJ2-3, with 7 bases that match TRBD2. Germline CDR1 SGHRS, CDR2 YFSETQ. The CDR3 runs 15 residues. J gave up 4 bases and V 2 bases, and 7 bases lay outside the gene matches. The CDR3 loop reads CASSFESGGADTQYF. As DNA, the CDR3 is TGCGCCAGCAGCTTCGAGTCGGGAGGCGCAGATACGCAGTATTTT.

The chain recombines TRBV6-6 with TRBJ1-6; TRBD1 matches 7 bases. V was pared by 5 bases and J by 0 bases, with 7 bases of the junction left unmatched. Germline V gene lookup returns CDR1 MNHNY and CDR2 SVGAGI (reference sequence). The length of the CDR3 is 17 residues. CDR3 bases: TGTGCCAGCAGTCCGGACAGGACGAGCTCCTATAATTCACCCCTCCACTTT. As protein: CASSPDRTSSYNSPLHF.